Reported below is one T cell receptor beta chain. The data derive from a study of cytomegalovirus exposure and HLA in healthy donors. V lost 1 base to trimming and J lost 2 bases, with 13 bases between them. The CDR3 has 15 amino acids. Germline V lookup: CDR1 SGHRS, CDR2 YFSETQ. The PCR was carried out with 60 Vbeta primers and 13 Jbeta primers. TCRdb keeps only in-frame clones here, not all; method: immunoSEQ multiplex PCR. The table records 140,000 to 150,000 clones, around 85% of them present only once. The receptor was derived from a woman in her 30s in good health and CMV-seronegative. The chain couples TRBV5-1 to TRBJ2-7; the D gene is possibly TRBD1 (5 bases). Material for sequencing was PBMCs. Here the CDR3 reads CASSLFAGHPYEQYF. The CDR3 bases are TGCGCCAGCAGCTTGTTTGCAGGGCACCCCTACGAGCAGTACTTC.